One and the same sample provided the 17 T cell receptor beta chains below, sequenced in a study of CD8 T cells in Susac syndrome. Random hexamers primed reverse transcription of about 0.45 to 1 ug RNA. One entry per CDR3 protein results from TCRdb running MiXCR on the immunoSEQ multiplex PCR reads. Of some 190,000 distinct CDR3 sequences in the sample, approximately 93% were seen once. The material sequenced was CD4+ T cells from PBMCs. All receptors derive from a human donor in good health.

The rearrangement uses TRBV19 and TRBJ2-2, with D unresolved. The germline gives CDR1 LNHDA, CDR2 SQIVND (reference sequence). V gave up 5 bases and J gave up 0 bases, with 7 bases separating them. CDR3 length: 14 residues. The CDR3 region is CASSPGSNTGELFF. CDR3 DNA: TGTGCCAGTAGTCCAGGTTCGAACACCGGGGAGCTGTTTTTT.

The gene calls are TRBV6-6 and TRBJ2-1; no clear D gene. Trimming removed 10 bases at V and 10 bases at J, with 11 bases between. CDR1 is MNHNY and CDR2 is SVGAGI in the germline V gene (reference sequence). The CDR3 length is 10 residues. In DNA, the CDR3 is TGTGCCACCAGAGATGGGGAGCAGTTCTTC. The encoded protein is CATRDGEQFF.

The J gene is TRBJ2-3, the V gene TRBV14; 7 bases line up with TRBD1. V lost 6 bases to trimming and J lost 7 bases; unmatched junction nucleotides: 13. This CDR3 has 15 residues. The germline gives CDR1 SGHDN, CDR2 FVKESK. The CDR3 reads CASRPNIGGLNTQYF. The CDR3 region has the DNA TGTGCCAGCAGGCCAAATATAGGGGGCCTGAATACGCAGTATTTT.

The V call is TRBV3-1, the J call TRBJ2-1; the D is unclear. Germline V gene lookup returns CDR1 LGHDT and CDR2 YNNKEL (reference sequence). The CDR3 totals 15 residues. The V end lost 1 base, the J end lost 6 bases, and 13 bases lay between the germline ends. CDR3: CASSQAVGTPNEQFF. The CDR3 DNA follows: TGTGCCAGCAGCCAAGCGGTCGGTACCCCCAATGAGCAGTTCTTC.

The rearrangement links TRBV5-1 to TRBJ2-2; TRBD1 aligns across 8 bases. Germline CDR1 and CDR2: SGHRS and YFSETQ. The junction had 9 bases not matched to a gene; V was cut back by 3 bases and J by 5 bases. The CDR3 sequence is 16 residues long. The CDR3 reads CASSSDGQGVTGELFF. The CDR3 DNA is TGCGCCAGCAGCTCGGACGGACAGGGAGTAACCGGGGAGCTGTTTTTT.

This chain joins TRBV6-1 and TRBJ2-2; 8 nucleotides line up with TRBD1. The germline gives CDR1 MNHNS, CDR2 SASEGT. With 6 bases clipped from V and 3 bases from J, the junction kept 3 bases outside the gene matches. This CDR3 has 14 residues. The CDR3 DNA reads as TGTGCCAGCAGATCGACAGGGGACACCGGGGAGCTGTTTTTT. It encodes CASRSTGDTGELFF.

CDR3 sequence: CASSVDPGPNTGELFF. Written as DNA, the CDR3 is TGTGCCAGCAGCGTAGATCCGGGCCCGAACACCGGGGAGCTGTTTTTT. The rearrangement joins TRBV9 to TRBJ2-2; no clear D gene. The CDR3 totals 16 residues. V lost 0 bases and J lost 0, with 9 bases in between. Germline V lookup: CDR1 SGDLS, CDR2 YYNGEE.

J is TRBJ2-5 and V is TRBV12-3 or TRBV12-4; TRBD2 matches 8 bases. The CDR3 contains 14 residues. Germline trimming cut 6 bases from V and 0 bases from J; bases unmatched to any gene: 3. CDR3 sequence: CASRAGVYQETQYF. The DNA of the CDR3 is TGTGCCAGCAGAGCGGGGGTGTACCAAGAGACCCAGTACTTC.

The CDR3 bases are TGCGCCAGCAGCCCCAGCTCCGGGACGGGCAAAAACATTCAGTACTTC. It codes for CASSPSSGTGKNIQYF. This sequence joins TRBV5-1 and TRBJ2-4; either TRBD1 or TRBD2 may supply D (5 bases each). The germline V and J ends were trimmed by 4 bases and 3 bases, with 17 bases remaining between them. Germline V gene lookup returns CDR1 SGHRS and CDR2 YFSETQ. The CDR3 runs to 16 residues.

This clonotype was detected only once. The chain employs TRBV5-1 and TRBJ1-1; tentative D call: TRBD1 (6 bases). Germline V lookup: CDR1 SGHRS, CDR2 YFSETQ. The V gene lost 0 bases and the J gene lost 3 bases, with 12 bases spanning the gap. CDR3 length: 15 amino acids. The CDR3 is CASSLGQQGHTEAFF. The DNA of the CDR3 is TGCGCCAGCAGCTTGGGCCAACAGGGTCACACTGAAGCTTTCTTT.

This clonotype was picked up one time. The rearrangement uses TRBV6-1 and TRBJ1-1; D uncertain. The germline V and J ends were trimmed by 10 bases and 1 base, with 13 bases remaining between them. From germline, CDR1 is MNHNS and CDR2 SASEGT. This CDR3 comprises 13 residues. The CDR3: CAIQSGRNTEAFF. In DNA form, the CDR3 reads TGTGCCATCCAGTCCGGCCGGAACACTGAAGCTTTCTTT.

The chain uses TRBV12-3 or TRBV12-4 and TRBJ1-1, with D maybe TRBD1 (6 bases). The CDR3 is 15 residues long. V was trimmed by 6 bases and J by 5 bases, leaving 19 bases between them. CDR3 protein: CASSPDTGWKTEAFF. The CDR3 DNA reads TGTGCCAGCAGCCCCGATACAGGGTGGAAGACTGAAGCTTTCTTT.

The J gene is TRBJ1-1, the V gene TRBV7-2, with D possibly being TRBD1 (5 bases). The length of the CDR3 is 15 residues. The V and J ends lost 3 bases and 9 bases respectively, with 20 bases between them. Germline V lookup: CDR1 SGHTA, CDR2 FQGNSA. The DNA of the CDR3 is TGTGCCAGCAGCTTTCGGGACTCTGAGACAAATCAAGCTTTCTTT. Translation: CASSFRDSETNQAFF.

The rearrangement links TRBV7-9 to TRBJ2-3; TRBD2 matches at 9 bases. This CDR3 spans 18 amino acids. CDR1 is SEHNR, CDR2 FQNEAQ, per germline (reference sequence). The ends lost 4 bases at V and 2 bases at J; junction bases unmatched: 13. The CDR3 reads CASSSLARTSVVTDTQYF. The CDR3 nucleotides read TGTGCCAGCAGCTCTTTAGCCCGGACTAGCGTGGTCACAGATACGCAGTATTTT.

The chain employs TRBV19 and TRBJ2-3; TRBD2 matches 7 bases. Germline values: CDR1 LNHDA, CDR2 SQIVND (reference sequence). The CDR3 extends over 14 amino acids. With 11 bases clipped from V and 0 bases from J, the junction kept 8 bases outside the gene matches. CDR3 nucleotide sequence: TGTGCCGGAACTTGGGGGGGTAGCACAGATACGCAGTATTTT. Translation gives CAGTWGGSTDTQYF.

The chain combines TRBV18 with TRBJ2-1; D is undetermined. Germline CDR1 and CDR2: KGHSH and LQKENI. The CDR3 loop spans 12 amino acids. Trimming stripped 8 bases from V and 7 bases from J, with 12 bases between. CDR3 coding DNA: TGTGCCAGCCATAGGAGCGAAAATGAGCAGTTCTTC. This sequence encodes CASHRSENEQFF.

For the CDR3, the DNA is TGCAGTGCTAGCCGGGGGATTCAAGAGACCCAGTACTTC. Residues: CSASRGIQETQYF. The J gene is TRBJ2-5, the V gene TRBV20-1; possibly TRBD2 for D (6 bases). The germline V and J ends were trimmed by 3 bases and 2 bases, with 10 bases remaining between them. The germline CDR1 and CDR2 sequences are DFQATT and SNEGSKA (reference sequence). This CDR3 is 13 amino acids long.